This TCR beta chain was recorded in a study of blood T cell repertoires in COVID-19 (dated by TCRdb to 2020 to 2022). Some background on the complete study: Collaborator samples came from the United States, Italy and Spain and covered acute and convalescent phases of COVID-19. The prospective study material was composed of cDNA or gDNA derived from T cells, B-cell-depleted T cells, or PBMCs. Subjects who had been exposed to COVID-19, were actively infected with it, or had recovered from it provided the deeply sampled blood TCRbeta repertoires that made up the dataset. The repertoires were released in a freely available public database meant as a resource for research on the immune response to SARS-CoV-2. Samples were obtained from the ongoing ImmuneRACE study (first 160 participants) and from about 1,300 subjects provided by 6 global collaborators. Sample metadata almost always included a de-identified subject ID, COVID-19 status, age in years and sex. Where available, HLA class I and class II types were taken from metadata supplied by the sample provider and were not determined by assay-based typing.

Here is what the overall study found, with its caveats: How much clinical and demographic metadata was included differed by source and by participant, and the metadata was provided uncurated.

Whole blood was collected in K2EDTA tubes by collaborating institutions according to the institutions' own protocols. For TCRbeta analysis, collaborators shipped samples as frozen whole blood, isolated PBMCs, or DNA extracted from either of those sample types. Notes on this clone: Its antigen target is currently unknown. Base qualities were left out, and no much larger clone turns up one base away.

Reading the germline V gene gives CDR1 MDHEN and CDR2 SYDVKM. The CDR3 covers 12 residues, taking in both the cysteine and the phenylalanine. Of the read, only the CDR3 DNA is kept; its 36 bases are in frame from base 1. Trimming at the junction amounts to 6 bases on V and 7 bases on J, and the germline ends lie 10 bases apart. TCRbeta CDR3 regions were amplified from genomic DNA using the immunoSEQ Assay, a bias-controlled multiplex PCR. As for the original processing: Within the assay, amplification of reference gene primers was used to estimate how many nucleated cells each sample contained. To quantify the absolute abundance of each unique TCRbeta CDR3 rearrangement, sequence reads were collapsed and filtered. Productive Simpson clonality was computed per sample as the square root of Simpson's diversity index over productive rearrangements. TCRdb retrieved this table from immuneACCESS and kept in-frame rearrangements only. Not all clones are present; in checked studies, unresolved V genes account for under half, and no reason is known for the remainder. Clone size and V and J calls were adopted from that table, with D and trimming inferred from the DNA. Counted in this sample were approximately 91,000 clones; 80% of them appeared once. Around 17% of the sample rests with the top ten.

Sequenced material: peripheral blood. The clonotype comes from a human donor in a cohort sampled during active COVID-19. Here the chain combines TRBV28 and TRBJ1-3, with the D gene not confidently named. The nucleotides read TGTGCCAGCAGGCCCCACCGGAACACCATATATTTT. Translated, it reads CASRPHRNTIYF. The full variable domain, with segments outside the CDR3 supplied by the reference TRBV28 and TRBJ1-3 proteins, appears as DVKVTQSSRYLVKRTGEKVFLECVQDMDHENMFWYRQDPGLGLRLIYFSYDVKMKEKGDIPEGYSVSREKKERFSLILESASTNQTSMYLCASRPHRNTIYFGEGSWLTVV.